These 16 T cell receptor beta chains came from one sample sequenced in a study of blood T cells in healthy people across ages. Through a sample-barcoded 5' primer and a J-beta primer mix, a second PCR was run for about 6 to 12 cycles. TCRdb re-called the 5' RACE reads with MiXCR, one entry per CDR3 protein. This table has about 1.1 million distinct CDR3 sequences, around two fifths appearing once. The sample consisted of blood. All receptors come from a young man in good health.

For this clonotype: Germline is not matched at one junction end, which may reflect a read error. The V gene is TRBV2, the J gene TRBJ2-1; maybe TRBD1 (5 bases). CDR1 is SNHLY and CDR2 is FYNNEI in the germline V gene. The CDR3 consists of 15 residues. CDR3 bases: TGTGCCAGTAGTGAGGCAGGGAACCCCTACAATGAGCAGTTCTTC. It encodes CASSEAGNPYNEQFF.

The chain couples TRBV12-3 or TRBV12-4 to TRBJ2-3, with D hard to call. V was shortened by 1 base and J by 7 bases, with 6 bases between the two germline ends. The CDR3 is made up of 12 amino acids. CDR3 DNA: TGTGCCAGCAGTTTAGTGCTAAATACGCAGTATTTT. Its protein product is CASSLVLNTQYF.

The V call is TRBV10-3, the J call TRBJ2-1; D may match TRBD1 or TRBD2 (5 bases each). Germline V lookup: CDR1 ENHRY, CDR2 SYGVKD. V was shortened by 8 bases and J by 0 bases, with 11 bases between the two germline ends. This CDR3 is 14 amino acids long. The CDR3 loop reads CAIGGGTSYNEQFF. CDR3 nucleotides: TGTGCCATCGGGGGTGGCACCTCCTACAATGAGCAGTTCTTC.

This clonotype was picked up one time. The rearrangement joins TRBV12-3 or TRBV12-4 to TRBJ2-3; D gene ambiguous. The V and J ends lost 1 base and 0 bases respectively, with 8 bases between them. The CDR3 consists of 15 residues. CDR3 in amino acids: CASSLEHTSTDTQYF. The CDR3 DNA reads TGTGCCAGCAGTTTAGAGCACACTAGCACAGATACGCAGTATTTT.

The CDR3: CASSPEGSEAFF. CDR3 DNA: TGTGCCAGCAGCCCCGAGGGATCCGAAGCTTTCTTT. V and J are TRBV12-3 or TRBV12-4 and TRBJ1-1; D gene ambiguous. The CDR3 has 12 residues. Trimming took off 6 bases at V and 8 bases at J, with 13 bases between the two ends.

In this sample, this clonotype turned up once. This chain joins TRBV27 and TRBJ2-2, with TRBD1 identical over 9 bases. The CDR3 consists of 16 residues. CDR1 MNHEY and CDR2 SMNVEV come from the germline V gene (reference sequence). Trimming took 6 bases from V and 6 from J; bases not matched to a gene: 11. The CDR3 here is CASSHTGGVFAGELFF. CDR3 sequence (DNA): TGTGCCAGCAGCCATACAGGGGGCGTTTTTGCCGGGGAGCTGTTTTTT.

A few counts support this clonotype. The V gene is TRBV6-4, the J gene TRBJ1-5; D ambiguous. V lost 2 bases to trimming and J lost 0 bases, with 11 bases between them. Germline V lookup: CDR1 MRHNA, CDR2 SNTAGT. The CDR3 is made up of 16 amino acids. CDR3 loop: CASSDLGTDSNQPQHF. CDR3 sequence (DNA): TGTGCCAGCAGTGACCTTGGTACAGATAGCAATCAGCCCCAGCATTTT.

The chain joins TRBV27 to TRBJ1-2; no definite D call. The V gene's germline CDR1 is MNHEY and CDR2 SMNVEV (reference sequence). Trimming took off 3 bases at V and 3 bases at J, with 8 bases between the two ends. The length of the CDR3 is 13 residues. This CDR3 is CASSFSRYYGYTF. In DNA, the CDR3 is TGTGCCAGCAGTTTCTCCAGGTACTATGGCTACACCTTC.

Written as DNA, the CDR3 is TGTGCCAGCCGACCAATAACCCTGCCAGTGAACTATGGCTACACCTTC. It specifies CASRPITLPVNYGYTF. V and J are TRBV28 and TRBJ1-2; D unresolved. Per germline, CDR1 MDHEN and CDR2 SYDVKM. Trimming removed 8 bases at V and 2 bases at J, with 21 bases between. The CDR3 extends over 16 amino acids.

This clonotype was detected ten times or more. The genes are TRBV7-2 and TRBJ2-5, with D hard to call. The CDR3 length is 15 residues. Germline CDR1 is SGHTA and CDR2 is FQGNSA. V shed 2 bases and J shed 4 bases, with 14 bases lying between them. CDR3 DNA: TGTGCCAGCAGCTTACAGGTTTCGGTGGGAGAGACCCAGTACTTC. Encoded protein: CASSLQVSVGETQYF.

Note on this clonotype: A read error may be the cause here, since a much bigger clone is one base away. As DNA, the CDR3 is TGTACCAGCAGCTCCGTAACTCCACTGCGTGACAATGAGCAGTTCTTC. This sequence encodes CTSSSVTPLRDNEQFF. The chain links TRBV7-9 to TRBJ2-1, with unresolved D. The CDR3 sequence is 16 residues long. Germline values: CDR1 SEHNR, CDR2 FQNEAQ (reference sequence).

The V gene is TRBV4-1, the J gene TRBJ2-1, with D maybe TRBD1 (6 bases). Trimming took 0 bases from V and 5 from J, leaving 20 bases between them. This CDR3 is built from 18 residues. Germline CDR1 is MGHRA and CDR2 is YSYEKL. In nucleotides, the CDR3 is TGCGCCAGCAGCCAAGATCGGGTAAAGGGGACAAAGCACAATGAGCAGTTCTTC. Translated, it gives CASSQDRVKGTKHNEQFF.

This clonotype was seen a handful of times. V usage is TRBV6-2 or TRBV6-3 and J usage is TRBJ1-1, with no clear D. Germline loops: CDR1 MNHEY, CDR2 SVGEGT. The length of the CDR3 is 14 residues. V gave up 2 bases and J gave up 7 bases, with 14 bases separating them. As DNA, the CDR3 is TGTGCCAGCAGTTACCTGTGGGGTGAGAGTGAAGCTTTCTTT. It specifies CASSYLWGESEAFF.

As concerns this clonotype: A clone one base away is much larger, so this may be a read error. The chain carries TRBV5-1 and TRBJ1-4, with 8 bases matching TRBD1. The V and J ends lost 4 bases and 5 bases, in that order; junction bases with no gene match: 4. This CDR3 has 14 amino acids. Germline lookup yields CDR1 SGHRS and CDR2 YFSETQ. CDR3 in DNA: TGCGCCAGCAGCCCCAGGGGGCGGAATGAAAAACTGTTTTTT. Residues: CASSPRGRNEKLFF.

This clonotype has only a few counts. The chain joins TRBV29-1 to TRBJ1-1; D is undetermined. CDR1 is SQVTM and CDR2 is ANQGSEA in the germline V gene. CDR3 length: 12 amino acids. Trimming took off 7 bases at V and 0 bases at J, with 9 bases between the two ends. CDR3 in amino acids: CSAANMNTEAFF. CDR3 bases: TGCAGCGCGGCGAACATGAACACTGAAGCTTTCTTT.

This clonotype was counted only a few times. A junction end diverges from the germline sequence, so it may reflect a read error. V usage is TRBV15 and J usage is TRBJ1-1; D ambiguous. The CDR3 length is 14 residues. Looked up from germline, CDR1 is LNHNV and CDR2 is YYDKDF (reference sequence). CDR3 amino acids: CATRRGRTDTEAFF. CDR3 DNA sequence: TGTGCCACCAGAAGAGGGAGGACGGACACTGAAGCTTTCTTT.